Following are 28 T cell receptor beta chains from one sample sequenced in a study of control samples from healthy donors and cancer patients. Sequencing was performed with immunoSEQ multiplex PCR; in TCRdb, only in-frame clones are kept and a portion is missing. The table includes approximately 110,000 clones, approximately 90% detected once. The sample was blood. Every receptor here comes from a human donor in good health. The donor label of this sample is uncertain.

This chain links TRBV19 with TRBJ2-1; TRBD2 aligns across 12 bases. There are 17 residues in the CDR3. The J segment lost 4 bases and the V segment lost 3 bases, leaving 7 bases of the junction unmatched. CDR1 is LNHDA and CDR2 is SQIVND in the germline V gene (reference sequence). The CDR3 bases are TGTGCCAGTAGTATTAGGACTAGCGGGGCCCTTTACAATGAGCAGTTCTTC. This translates into CASSIRTSGALYNEQFF. Full variable domain (outside the CDR3, taken from reference TRBV19 and TRBJ2-1): DGGITQSPKYLFRKEGQNVTLSCEQNLNHDAMYWYRQDPGQGLRLIYYSQIVNDFQKGDIAEGYSVSREKKESFPLTVTSAQKNPTAFYLCASSIRTSGALYNEQFFGPGTRLTVL.

CDR3 sequence (DNA): TGTGCCAGCAGCTTGGTAGGGGACAACCGTGAAAAACTGTTTTTT. This translates into CASSLVGDNREKLFF. This chain uses TRBV5-6 with TRBJ1-4; a possible D gene is TRBD1 (6 bases). Looked up from germline, CDR1 is SGHDT and CDR2 is YYEEEE. V lost 0 bases to trimming and J lost 7 bases, with 13 bases between them. This CDR3 has 15 residues.

This chain uses TRBV19 with TRBJ1-1; unclear D gene. CDR1 is LNHDA and CDR2 is SQIVND in the germline V gene (reference sequence). The ends were cut back, 8 bases at V and 1 base at J, with 11 bases in the middle. This CDR3 has 13 amino acids. CDR3 DNA sequence: TGTGCCAGTTCGGGCAGCAGGAACACTGAAGCTTTCTTT. It encodes CASSGSRNTEAFF.

The chain has TRBV6-6 and TRBJ2-2, with a weak D call TRBD2 (6 bases). The CDR3 is made up of 14 amino acids. V was pared by 5 bases and J by 6 bases, with 13 bases between. Germline CDR1 is MNHNY and CDR2 is SVGAGI (reference sequence). The DNA of the CDR3 is TGTGCCAGCAGTCTCGGTAGCGGAGCCGGGGAGCTGTTTTTT. Encoded protein: CASSLGSGAGELFF.

This chain joins TRBV19 and TRBJ1-5; 7 nucleotides match TRBD1. V trimming: 0 bases; J trimming: 6 bases; junction bases outside the gene matches: 8. This CDR3 is 16 amino acids long. The V gene's germline CDR1 is LNHDA and CDR2 SQIVND (reference sequence). The CDR3 protein is CASSIDDRVGRQPQHF. The CDR3, as DNA: TGTGCCAGTAGTATAGATGACAGGGTAGGACGTCAGCCCCAGCATTTT.

This chain uses TRBV6-5 with TRBJ1-5; the D is unclear. The CDR3 sequence is 15 residues long. V was trimmed by 0 bases and J by 2 bases, leaving 8 bases between them. Per germline, CDR1 MNHEY and CDR2 SVGAGI. This CDR3 reads CASSYSRGGNQPQHF. DNA of the CDR3: TGTGCCAGCAGTTACTCCCGGGGTGGCAATCAGCCCCAGCATTTT.

This clone was counted between two and nine times. V is TRBV7-2 and J is TRBJ2-3; D might be TRBD2 (7 bases). The CDR3 is 16 residues long. Trimming cost V 0 bases and J 2 bases, with 12 bases left between them. Germline CDR1 SGHTA, CDR2 FQGNSA. The CDR3 sequence: CASSLALRGPTDTQYF. CDR3 in DNA: TGTGCCAGCAGCTTAGCTTTGCGGGGGCCCACAGATACGCAGTATTTT.

This chain joins TRBV7-2 and TRBJ2-3; D is possibly TRBD1 (5 bases). The germline V gene encodes CDR1 SGHTA and CDR2 FQGNSA. The ends were cut back, 6 bases at V and 6 bases at J, with 10 bases in the middle. CDR3 length: 12 residues. CDR3 DNA sequence: TGTGCCAGCAGGCCGACAGCTGATACGCAGTATTTT. Protein product: CASRPTADTQYF.

This chain uses TRBV15 with TRBJ1-2, with 7 bases aligning to TRBD1. CDR3 size: 14 residues. CDR1 is LNHNV, CDR2 YYDKDF, per germline (reference sequence). Trimming took 0 bases from V and 8 from J; bases not matched to a gene: 6. The CDR3: CATSRDGKGAGYTF. Written as DNA, the CDR3 is TGTGCCACCAGCAGAGACGGAAAGGGGGCCGGCTACACCTTC.

This rearrangement joins TRBV24-1 to TRBJ2-2, with a tentative D call TRBD1 (5 bases). Germline assignment: CDR1 KGHDR and CDR2 SFDVKD. V lost 5 bases and J 7 bases, leaving 13 bases between the germline ends. The CDR3 loop spans 14 amino acids. The CDR3 DNA reads as TGTGCCACCAGTGGGCTCCAGGGTGGCGGGGAGCTGTTTTTT. Amino acids: CATSGLQGGGELFF.

This clone was found a few times. V usage is TRBV15 and J usage is TRBJ2-5; D unclear. V gave up 0 bases and J gave up 7 bases, with 6 bases separating them. CDR3 size: 12 residues. The V gene's germline CDR1 is LNHNV and CDR2 YYDKDF (reference sequence). This CDR3 reads CATSRDLGTQYF. In DNA form, the CDR3 reads TGTGCCACCAGCAGAGATTTGGGGACCCAGTACTTC.

The genes are TRBV11-2 and TRBJ2-7; no reliable D call. Trimming removed 0 bases from V and 6 bases from J, with 15 bases in between. Germline V lookup: CDR1 SGHAT, CDR2 FQNNGV. The length of the CDR3 is 15 residues. This CDR3 reads CASSLDPAPSSEQYV. The CDR3 bases are TGTGCCAGCAGCTTAGATCCTGCCCCAAGTAGCGAGCAGTACGTC.

The chain joins TRBV7-9 to TRBJ2-7; tentatively, D is TRBD2 (5 bases). V was trimmed by 11 bases and J by 2 bases, leaving 16 bases between them. Germline CDR1 SEHNR, CDR2 FQNEAQ (reference sequence). This CDR3 has 13 residues. The CDR3 protein is CASSRRGTYEQYF. CDR3 DNA: TGTGCCTCCTCCCGAAGAGGGACCTACGAGCAGTACTTC.

The J gene is TRBJ2-7, the V gene TRBV12-5; 7 positions agree with TRBD1. The CDR3 is 14 amino acids. Germline V gene data show CDR1 as LGHNT and CDR2 as FRNRAP. Trimming at V came to 2 bases and at J to 5 bases, leaving 6 bases not matched to a gene. This CDR3 is CASGLPQGDHEQYF. Here the CDR3 DNA reads TGTGCTAGTGGTTTGCCTCAGGGGGACCACGAGCAGTACTTC.

J is TRBJ2-7 and V is TRBV6-6; D is possibly TRBD1 or TRBD2 (5 bases each). Germline-derived CDR1 and CDR2 are MNHNY and SVGAGI (reference sequence). The CDR3 has 14 amino acids. V lost 0 bases, J lost 4 bases, and 10 bases lay in between. CDR3 in amino acids: CASSYSGRQYEQYF. Here the CDR3 DNA reads TGTGCCAGCAGTTACTCGGGACGCCAGTACGAGCAGTACTTC.

The chain has TRBV18 and TRBJ2-1, with TRBD1 matching over 11 bases. The germline V gene encodes CDR1 KGHSH and CDR2 LQKENI. Trimming at V came to 6 bases and at J to 8 bases, leaving 12 bases not matched to a gene. This CDR3 contains 16 residues. CDR3 bases: TGTGCCAGCTCGCCTGGACAGGGGGCAGCGCTCGATGAGCAGTTCTTC. Translating gives CASSPGQGAALDEQFF.

This chain links TRBV7-9 with TRBJ1-1, with 9 bases that match TRBD1. With 3 bases clipped from V and 11 bases from J, the junction kept 10 bases outside the gene matches. The germline CDR1 and CDR2 sequences are SEHNR and FQNEAQ (reference sequence). This CDR3 comprises 14 residues. CDR3 coding DNA: TGTGCCAGCAGCTTCCCGGGACAGGGACCCTATGCTTTCTTT. The encoded protein is CASSFPGQGPYAFF.

This chain links TRBV7-6 with TRBJ1-3; D call uncertain. There are 12 residues in the CDR3. Germline assignment: CDR1 SGHVS and CDR2 FNYEAQ. V was pared by 1 base and J by 4 bases, with 2 bases between. For the CDR3, the DNA is TGTGCCAGCAGCTTAGGAGGAAACACCATATATTTT. This sequence encodes CASSLGGNTIYF.

The chain has TRBV2 and TRBJ1-1; 9 bases map to TRBD1. The CDR3 length is 17 residues. The V segment lost 6 bases and the J segment 4 bases; nucleotides outside the gene matches: 15. Germline loops: CDR1 SNHLY, CDR2 FYNNEI. CDR3 residues: CASRAGTGRALGTEAFF. The CDR3 nucleotides are TGTGCCAGCAGAGCCGGGACAGGGAGGGCTTTGGGCACTGAAGCTTTCTTT.

The chain links TRBV4-2 to TRBJ2-2; weak D call: TRBD2 (7 bases). Trimming stripped 3 bases from V and 3 bases from J, with 14 bases between. The germline gives CDR1 LGHNA, CDR2 YNFKEQ. The CDR3 runs to 16 residues. CDR3: CASSHGGGPDTGELFF. In DNA form, the CDR3 reads TGTGCCAGCAGCCATGGGGGGGGGCCGGACACCGGGGAGCTGTTTTTT.

Details on this clone: A junction end diverges from the germline sequence, so it may reflect a read error. The rearrangement links TRBV6-5 to TRBJ1-1; 7 bases agree with TRBD1. Germline V gene lookup returns CDR1 MNHEY and CDR2 SVGAGI. The CDR3 spans 14 residues. The CDR3 sequence is CASGGTVGNAEAFF. CDR3 sequence (DNA): TGTGCCAGCGGGGGGACAGTAGGGAACGCTGAAGCTTTCTTT.

This clone was found a few times. The genes are TRBV30 and TRBJ1-5, with TRBD1 matching over 9 bases. Germline V gives CDR1 GTSNPN, CDR2 SVGIG (reference sequence). V lost 1 base, J lost 3 bases, and 4 bases stayed unmatched. CDR3 size: 15 residues. Here the CDR3 reads CAWSGGTGNNQPQHF. As DNA, the CDR3 is TGTGCCTGGAGTGGGGGGACAGGGAACAATCAGCCCCAGCATTTT.

V gene TRBV3-1 (or the pseudogene TRBV3-2) combines with J gene TRBJ1-1; maybe TRBD1 (6 bases). CDR1 and CDR2 (germline): LGHDT, YNNKEL (reference sequence). The CDR3 totals 16 residues. V was cut by 1 base and J by 1 base, with 13 bases left in between. The CDR3 is CASSQGVSGANTEAFF. The DNA of the CDR3 is TGTGCCAGCAGCCAAGGAGTATCAGGGGCGAACACTGAAGCTTTCTTT.

Concerning this clone: The sample carries other DNA sequences with the same CDR3. The chain has TRBV5-1 and TRBJ1-1; a possible D gene is TRBD1 (5 bases). The CDR3 runs 15 residues. Trimming removed 0 bases at V and 0 bases at J, with 9 bases between. Germline loops: CDR1 SGHRS, CDR2 YFSETQ. CDR3: CASSLVGGLNTEAFF. The CDR3 DNA is TGCGCCAGCAGCTTGGTCGGGGGTTTGAACACTGAAGCTTTCTTT. Together with reference TRBV5-1 and TRBJ1-1, the CDR3 gives the full variable domain: KAGVTQTPRYLIKTRGQQVTLSCSPISGHRSVSWYQQTPGQGLQFLFEYFSETQRNKGNFPGRFSGRQFSNSRSEMNVSTLELGDSALYLCASSLVGGLNTEAFFGQGTRLTVV.

The J gene is TRBJ2-1, the V gene TRBV5-6; D unclear. The CDR3 has 15 residues. V was pared by 6 bases and J by 9 bases, with 22 bases between. Germline V gene lookup returns CDR1 SGHDT and CDR2 YYEEEE. In DNA form, the CDR3 reads TGTGCCAGCACCAGGTCCCAGAGTCCGTTTGGTGAGCAGTTCTTC. This encodes CASTRSQSPFGEQFF.

The CDR3 loop is CASSFDRGTQPQHF. Written as DNA, the CDR3 is TGTGCCAGCAGCTTTGACAGGGGGACTCAGCCCCAGCATTTT. The rearrangement uses TRBV7-9 and TRBJ1-5, with 9 bases matching TRBD1. Trimming at V came to 3 bases and at J to 6 bases, leaving 3 bases not matched to a gene. The CDR3 has 14 amino acids. Germline loops: CDR1 SEHNR, CDR2 FQNEAQ (reference sequence).

The V and J genes are TRBV10-3 and TRBJ2-7, with TRBD1 identical over 9 bases. J gave up 1 base and V 11 bases, and 3 bases lay outside the gene matches. In germline, CDR1 is ENHRY, CDR2 SYGVKD. This CDR3 spans 12 amino acids. The CDR3: CAYGTGSYEQYF. The DNA of the CDR3 is TGTGCCTACGGGACAGGGTCCTACGAGCAGTACTTC.

V usage is TRBV6-5 and J usage is TRBJ1-6; the D is unclear. CDR3 length: 14 amino acids. CDR1 and CDR2 (germline): MNHEY, SVGAGI. V gave up 5 bases and J gave up 9 bases, with 14 bases separating them. CDR3 loop: CASSRTIRFSPLHF. CDR3 sequence (DNA): TGTGCCAGCAGTCGGACCATTCGGTTTTCACCCCTCCACTTT.